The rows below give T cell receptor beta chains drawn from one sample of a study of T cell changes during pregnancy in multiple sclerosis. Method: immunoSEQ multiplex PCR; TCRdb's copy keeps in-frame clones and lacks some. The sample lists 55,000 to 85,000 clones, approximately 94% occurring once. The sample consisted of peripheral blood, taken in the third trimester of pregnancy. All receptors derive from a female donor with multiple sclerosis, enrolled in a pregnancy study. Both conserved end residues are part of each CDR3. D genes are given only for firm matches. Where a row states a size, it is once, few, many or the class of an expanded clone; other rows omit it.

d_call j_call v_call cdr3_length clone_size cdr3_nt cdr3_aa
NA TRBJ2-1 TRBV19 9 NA TGTGCCAGTACGCTAGGACAGTTCTTC CASTLGQFF
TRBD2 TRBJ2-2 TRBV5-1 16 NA TGCGCCAGCAGCCCGGGACTAGCGAGAGTCACCGGGGAGCTGTTTTTT CASSPGLARVTGELFF
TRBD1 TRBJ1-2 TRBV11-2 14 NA TGTGCCAGCAGCTCAACGACAGGGGGTGGTGGCTACACCTTC CASSSTTGGGGYTF
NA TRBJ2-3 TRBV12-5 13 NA TGTGCTAGTGGAACAGACCTGGCAGATACGCAGTATTTT CASGTDLADTQYF
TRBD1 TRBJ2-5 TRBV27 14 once TGTGCCAGCAGTTTAAGGACAGGGGCCGGGACCCAGTACTTC CASSLRTGAGTQYF
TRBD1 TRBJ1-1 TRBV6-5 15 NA TGTGCCAGCAGTTACTCCTCCAGGGGGCAGGGTGAAGCTTTCTTT CASSYSSRGQGEAFF
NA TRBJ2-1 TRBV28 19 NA TGTGCCAGCAGTTCTAGGAGTGGGAGGCCCGGACTATTCTACAATGAGCAGTTCTTC CASSSRSGRPGLFYNEQFF
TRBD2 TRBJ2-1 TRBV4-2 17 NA TGTGCCAGCAGCCAAGCCGGGACTAGCCGCTGGGACAATGAGCAGTTCTTC CASSQAGTSRWDNEQFF
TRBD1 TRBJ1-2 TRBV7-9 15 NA TGTGCCAGCAGAATAGCGGCAGGGGGGAACTATGGCTACACCTTC CASRIAAGGNYGYTF
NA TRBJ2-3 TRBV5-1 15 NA TGCGCCAGCAGCTTGGCCAAGCAGAGCACAGGGACGCAGTATTTT CASSLAKQSTGTQYF
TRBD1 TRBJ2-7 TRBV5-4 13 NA TGTGCCAGCACCCGGGACAGGGGCCACGAGCAGTACTTC CASTRDRGHEQYF
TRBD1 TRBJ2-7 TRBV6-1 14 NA TGTGCCAGCAGGATAATGACAGGGACCTACGAGCAGTACTTC CASRIMTGTYEQYF
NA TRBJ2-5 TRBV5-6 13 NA TGTGCCAGCAGCTTGGTCGGGGAAGAGACCCAGTACTTC CASSLVGEETQYF
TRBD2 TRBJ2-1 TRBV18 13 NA TGTGCCAGCTCTCGGGAGGGCTGGGATGAGCAGTTCTTC CASSREGWDEQFF
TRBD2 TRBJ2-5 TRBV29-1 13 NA TGCAGCGTTGAGCGCGGGAGGGGAGAGACCCAGTACTTC CSVERGRGETQYF
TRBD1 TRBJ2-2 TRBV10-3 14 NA TGTGCCACTACCGGGACAGGGGGCACCGGGGAGCTGTTTTTT CATTGTGGTGELFF
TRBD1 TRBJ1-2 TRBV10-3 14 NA TGTGCCATCAGGGGGGCGACAGGGGACTATGGCTACACCTTC CAIRGATGDYGYTF
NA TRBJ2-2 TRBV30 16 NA TGTGCCTGGAAGGCGGGGAGCGGGTGGGACACCGGGGAGCTGTTTTTT CAWKAGSGWDTGELFF
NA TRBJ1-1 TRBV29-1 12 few TGCAGCGTTGGGGGAGGAAACACTGAAGCTTTCTTT CSVGGGNTEAFF
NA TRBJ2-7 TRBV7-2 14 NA TGTGCCAGCAGCTTAGTACAGGGCCAAGCCGAGCAGTACTTC CASSLVQGQAEQYF
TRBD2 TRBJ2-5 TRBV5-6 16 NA TGTGCCAGCAGACGCGGCCTAGCGGGAGGTGGGGAGACCCAGTACTTC CASRRGLAGGGETQYF
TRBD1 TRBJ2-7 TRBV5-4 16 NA TGTGCCAGCAGCTCCTGGGGACAGGGGGCCTCCTACGAGCAGTACTTC CASSSWGQGASYEQYF